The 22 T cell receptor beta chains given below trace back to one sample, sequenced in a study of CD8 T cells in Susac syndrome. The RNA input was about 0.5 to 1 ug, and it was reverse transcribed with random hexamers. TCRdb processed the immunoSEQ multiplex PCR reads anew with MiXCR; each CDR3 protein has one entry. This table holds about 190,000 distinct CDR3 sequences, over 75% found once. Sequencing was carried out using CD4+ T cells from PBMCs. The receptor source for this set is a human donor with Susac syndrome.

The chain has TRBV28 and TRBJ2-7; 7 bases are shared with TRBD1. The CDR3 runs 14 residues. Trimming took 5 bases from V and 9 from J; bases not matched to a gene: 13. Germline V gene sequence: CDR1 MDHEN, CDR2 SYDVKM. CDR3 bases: TGTGCCAGCAGTCCGACAGGGTTTTTAATCTCGCAGTACTTC. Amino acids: CASSPTGFLISQYF. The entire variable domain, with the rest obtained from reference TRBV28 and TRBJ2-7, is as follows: DVKVTQSSRYLVKRTGEKVFLECVQDMDHENMFWYRQDPGLGLRLIYFSYDVKMKEKGDIPEGYSVSREKKERFSLILESASTNQTSMYLCASSPTGFLISQYFGPGTRLTVT.

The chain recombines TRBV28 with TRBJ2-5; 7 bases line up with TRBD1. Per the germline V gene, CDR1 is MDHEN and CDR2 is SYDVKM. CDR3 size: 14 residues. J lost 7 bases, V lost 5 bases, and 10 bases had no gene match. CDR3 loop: CASSRQRGQGTQYF. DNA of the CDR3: TGTGCCAGCAGTCGACAAAGGGGGCAGGGGACCCAGTACTTC.

CDR3 loop: CASSPPLRGRERQETQYF. As DNA, the CDR3 is TGTGCCAGCAGCCCGCCTTTGAGGGGGCGCGAGAGACAAGAGACCCAGTACTTC. The gene calls are TRBV9 and TRBJ2-5; TRBD1 matches 7 bases. Germline trimming cut 4 bases from V and 2 bases from J; bases unmatched to any gene: 17. The V gene's germline CDR1 is SGDLS and CDR2 YYNGEE. This CDR3 has 18 residues.

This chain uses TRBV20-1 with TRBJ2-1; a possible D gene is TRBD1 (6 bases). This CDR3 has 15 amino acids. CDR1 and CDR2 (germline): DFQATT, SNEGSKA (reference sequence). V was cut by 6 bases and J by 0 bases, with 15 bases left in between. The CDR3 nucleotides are TGCAGTGCCCAGACAGGACCCAGCTCCTACAATGAGCAGTTCTTC. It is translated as CSAQTGPSSYNEQFF.

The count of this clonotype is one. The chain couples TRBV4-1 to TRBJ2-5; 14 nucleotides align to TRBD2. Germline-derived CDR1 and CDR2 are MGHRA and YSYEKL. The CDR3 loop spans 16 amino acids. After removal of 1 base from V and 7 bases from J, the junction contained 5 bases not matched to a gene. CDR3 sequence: CASSQGLAGGPVTQYF. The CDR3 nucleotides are TGCGCCAGCAGCCAAGGACTAGCGGGGGGGCCAGTGACCCAGTACTTC.

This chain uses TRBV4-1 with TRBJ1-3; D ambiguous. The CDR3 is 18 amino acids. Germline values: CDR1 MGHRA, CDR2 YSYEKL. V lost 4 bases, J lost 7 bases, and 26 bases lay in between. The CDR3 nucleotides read TGCGCCAGCAGCCGGGCCCTTTCTAGAGGCCCTGGTGGTAACACCATATATTTT. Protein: CASSRALSRGPGGNTIYF.

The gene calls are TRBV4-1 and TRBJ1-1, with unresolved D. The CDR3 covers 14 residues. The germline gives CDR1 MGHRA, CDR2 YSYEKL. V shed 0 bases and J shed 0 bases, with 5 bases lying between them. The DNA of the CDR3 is TGCGCCAGCAGCCAAGATCCGGTGAACACTGAAGCTTTCTTT. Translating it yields CASSQDPVNTEAFF.

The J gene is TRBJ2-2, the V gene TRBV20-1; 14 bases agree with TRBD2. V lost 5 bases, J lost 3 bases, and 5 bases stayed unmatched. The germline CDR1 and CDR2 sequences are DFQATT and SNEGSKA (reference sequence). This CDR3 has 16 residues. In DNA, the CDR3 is TGCAGTGCTGGGACTAGCGGGAGTTGGGACACCGGGGAGCTGTTTTTT. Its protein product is CSAGTSGSWDTGELFF.

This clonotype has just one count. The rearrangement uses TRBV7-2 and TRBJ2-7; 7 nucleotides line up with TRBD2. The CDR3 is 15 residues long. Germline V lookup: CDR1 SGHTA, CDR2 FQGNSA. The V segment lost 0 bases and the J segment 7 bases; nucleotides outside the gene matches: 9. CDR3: CASSLARWAGDEQYF. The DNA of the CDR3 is TGTGCCAGCAGCTTAGCGCGATGGGCGGGAGATGAGCAGTACTTC.

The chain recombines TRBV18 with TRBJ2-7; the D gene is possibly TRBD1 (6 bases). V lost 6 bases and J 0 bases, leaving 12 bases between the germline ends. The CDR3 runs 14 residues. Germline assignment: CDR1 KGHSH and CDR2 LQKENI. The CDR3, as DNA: TGTGCCAGCTCCCGGGACACCGACTCCTACGAGCAGTACTTC. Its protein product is CASSRDTDSYEQYF. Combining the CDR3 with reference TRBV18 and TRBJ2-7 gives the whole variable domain NAGVMQNPRHLVRRRGQEARLRCSPMKGHSHVYWYRQLPEEGLKFMVYLQKENIIDESGMPKERFSAEFPKEGPSILRIQQVVRGDSAAYFCASSRDTDSYEQYFGPGTRLTVT.

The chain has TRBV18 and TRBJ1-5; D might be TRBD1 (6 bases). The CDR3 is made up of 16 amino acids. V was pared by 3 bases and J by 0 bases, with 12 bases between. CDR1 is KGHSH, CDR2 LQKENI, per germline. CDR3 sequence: CASSPQGQYSNQPQHF. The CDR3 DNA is TGTGCCAGCTCACCGCAGGGGCAATATAGCAATCAGCCCCAGCATTTT.

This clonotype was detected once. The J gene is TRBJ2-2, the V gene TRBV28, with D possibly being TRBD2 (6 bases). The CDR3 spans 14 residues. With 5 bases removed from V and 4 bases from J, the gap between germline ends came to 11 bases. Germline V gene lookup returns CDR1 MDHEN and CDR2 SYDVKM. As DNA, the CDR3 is TGTGCCAGCAGTCTGACTAGGGGCACCGGGGAGCTGTTTTTT. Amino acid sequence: CASSLTRGTGELFF.

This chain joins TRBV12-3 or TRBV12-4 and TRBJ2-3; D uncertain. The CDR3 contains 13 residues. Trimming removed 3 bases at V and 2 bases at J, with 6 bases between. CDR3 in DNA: TGTGCCAGCAGTTTGAGGCTCACAGATACGCAGTATTTT. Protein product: CASSLRLTDTQYF.

The CDR3 here is CASSVLAGEDTQYF. The CDR3 DNA reads as TGTGCCAGCAGTGTACTAGCGGGGGAGGATACGCAGTATTTT. The chain carries TRBV2 and TRBJ2-3, with 11 bases lining up with TRBD2. This CDR3 comprises 14 residues. Germline CDR1 reads SNHLY; CDR2 reads FYNNEI. Unmatched junction bases numbered 3, after V lost 4 bases and J lost 6 bases.

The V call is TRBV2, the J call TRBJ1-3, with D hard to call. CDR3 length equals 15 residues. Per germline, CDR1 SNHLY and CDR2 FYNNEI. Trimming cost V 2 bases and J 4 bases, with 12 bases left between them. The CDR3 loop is CASSEQTVIGNTIYF. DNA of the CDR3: TGTGCCAGCAGTGAACAAACAGTCATCGGAAACACCATATATTTT.

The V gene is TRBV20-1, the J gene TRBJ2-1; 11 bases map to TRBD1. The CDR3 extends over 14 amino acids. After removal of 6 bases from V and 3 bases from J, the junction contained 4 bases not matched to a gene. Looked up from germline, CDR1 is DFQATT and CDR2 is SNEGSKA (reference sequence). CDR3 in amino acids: CSARTGGSYNEQFF. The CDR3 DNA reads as TGCAGTGCCCGGACAGGGGGCAGCTACAATGAGCAGTTCTTC.

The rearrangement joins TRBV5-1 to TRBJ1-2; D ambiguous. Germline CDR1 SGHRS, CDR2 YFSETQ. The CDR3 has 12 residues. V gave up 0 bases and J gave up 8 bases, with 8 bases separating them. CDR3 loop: CASSLEREGYTF. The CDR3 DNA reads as TGCGCCAGCAGCTTGGAGCGAGAGGGCTACACCTTC.

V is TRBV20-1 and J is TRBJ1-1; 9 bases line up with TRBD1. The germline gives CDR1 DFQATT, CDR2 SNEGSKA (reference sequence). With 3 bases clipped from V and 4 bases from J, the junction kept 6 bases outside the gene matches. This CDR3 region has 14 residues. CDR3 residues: CSASEQGARTEAFF. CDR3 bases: TGCAGTGCTAGCGAACAGGGGGCGCGCACTGAAGCTTTCTTT.

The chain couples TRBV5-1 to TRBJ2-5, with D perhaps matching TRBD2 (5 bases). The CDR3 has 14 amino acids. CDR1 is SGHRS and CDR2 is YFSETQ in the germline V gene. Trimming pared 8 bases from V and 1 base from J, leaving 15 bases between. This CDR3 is CASPGGRIQETQYF. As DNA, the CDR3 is TGCGCCAGTCCAGGAGGCAGGATCCAAGAGACCCAGTACTTC. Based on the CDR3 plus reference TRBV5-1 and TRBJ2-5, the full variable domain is KAGVTQTPRYLIKTRGQQVTLSCSPISGHRSVSWYQQTPGQGLQFLFEYFSETQRNKGNFPGRFSGRQFSNSRSEMNVSTLELGDSALYLCASPGGRIQETQYFGPGTRLLVL.

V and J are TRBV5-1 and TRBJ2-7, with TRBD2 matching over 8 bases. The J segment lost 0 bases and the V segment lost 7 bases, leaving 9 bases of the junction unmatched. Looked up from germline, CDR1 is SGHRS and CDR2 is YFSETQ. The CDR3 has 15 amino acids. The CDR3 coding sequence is TGCGCCAGCCATCGAACGCTAGCGGGCTCCTACGAGCAGTACTTC. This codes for CASHRTLAGSYEQYF. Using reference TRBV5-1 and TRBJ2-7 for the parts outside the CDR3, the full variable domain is KAGVTQTPRYLIKTRGQQVTLSCSPISGHRSVSWYQQTPGQGLQFLFEYFSETQRNKGNFPGRFSGRQFSNSRSEMNVSTLELGDSALYLCASHRTLAGSYEQYFGPGTRLTVT.

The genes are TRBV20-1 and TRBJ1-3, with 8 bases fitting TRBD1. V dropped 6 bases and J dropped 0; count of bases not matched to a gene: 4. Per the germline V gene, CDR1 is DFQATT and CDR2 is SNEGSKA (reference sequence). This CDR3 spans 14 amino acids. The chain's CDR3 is CSASDRDSGNTIYF. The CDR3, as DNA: TGCAGTGCGTCGGACAGGGACTCTGGAAACACCATATATTTT.

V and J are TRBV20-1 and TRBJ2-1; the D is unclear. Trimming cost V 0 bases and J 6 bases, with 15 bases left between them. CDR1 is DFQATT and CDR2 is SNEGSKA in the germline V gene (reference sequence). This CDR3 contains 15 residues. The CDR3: CSAREDSEFGNEQFF. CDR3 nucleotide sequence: TGCAGTGCTAGAGAAGACTCAGAATTCGGCAATGAGCAGTTCTTC.